Below, one TCR beta chain is given with its context. Its cognate antigen has yet to be identified. Base qualities are not at hand, and no much larger clone is one base apart. These data belong to a study of blood T cells in healthy people across ages (dated by TCRdb to about 2015). General notes on the study: Template switching captured roughly one uniquely barcoded TCR beta cDNA molecule per two T cells in model experiments. Using deep sequencing normalized with unique cDNA molecular identifiers, the study measured how TCR beta repertoire diversity changes with age. The donors were split into four age groups: young (average 16 years), middle-aged (over 35), aged (approximately 60) and long-lived (roughly 86). To avoid experimental bias, donors of different ages were distributed randomly across sequencing lanes. Two additional independent replicas of 1 million unique cDNA reads from the same blood draw were analyzed for two donors (one aged 18 to 29 and one aged 80 or older).

Systemically healthy Caucasian individuals from Russia, about 38 in total and aged roughly 6 to 90 years, were included as donors. Ten milliliters of peripheral blood were drawn from each donor into EDTA-treated Vacutainer tubes. Ficoll-Paque density-gradient centrifugation was used to isolate PBMCs, with at least 7 million per sample. Total RNA, at least 6 micrograms per sample, was extracted from PBMCs with Trizol reagent. Naive CD45RAhigh/CD27high T cell percentages were measured by flow cytometry on a PBMC aliquot from every donor. Based on the germline V gene, the CDR1 and CDR2 sequences are SGDLS and YYNGEE. The germline V and J ends show losses of 3 bases and 5 bases respectively, and no gene match explains 6 bases of the junction. Reading from cysteine to phenylalanine, the CDR3 counts 16 amino acids. The retained sequence is limited to the CDR3, 48 bases, with the frame set at the first base.

The full study reports these points: The long-lived group showed more naive CD4+ T cells, fewer expanded clones and increased TCR diversity than the aged group, suggesting age selection. Total diversity estimates from one million sequenced T cells were considered lower bounds and underestimates. Because donor CMV infection status was unknown, age-related changes in expanded clonotypes were potentially confounded. Observed TCR beta diversity correlated strongly with the percentage of naive T cells measured by flow cytometry. Conclusive comparison of naive and antigen-experienced compartments was prevented by the profiling of bulk unsorted PBMCs. Observed TCR beta diversity per million T cells fell roughly linearly with age, and a significant reduction was already apparent by age about 38.

Receptor libraries were prepared by 5' RACE. The run used an Illumina HiSeq 2500. The second PCR ran for roughly 6 to 11 cycles and used a J-beta primer mix along with a sample-barcoded 5' primer. A template-switch 5' adaptor carrying 12 random nucleotides introduced a unique molecular identifier onto each TCR beta cDNA molecule. At least 3 million CDR3-containing paired-end reads were obtained from each sample. First-strand cDNA was synthesized from all RNA with the Mint cDNA synthesis kit, primed by a TRBC-specific oligonucleotide. Following uracil-DNA glycosylase treatment, all cDNA underwent a first 18-cycle PCR with the universal primers M1SS and BC2_uni_R. For the original study's pipeline: Each sample was normalized by randomly selecting 1 million high-quality reads, each carrying a distinct molecular identifier. Reads with shared molecular identifiers were discarded instead of being binned into consensus sequences. MiTCR, with a Q25 quality threshold and the strictest error-elimination algorithm, was used for CDR3 identification, clonotype clustering and error correction. Lower-bound total TCR beta diversity was estimated with a nonparametric unseen species model using Euler transformation. TCRdb trimmed public reads at Q25 via fastp, called clones via MiXCR and kept in-frame beta chains. Identical CDR3 protein sequences are pooled into one entry, listed with their most common genes and DNA. Clone size and V and J calls follow TCRdb, not the original study. This sample lists about 570,000 distinct CDR3 sequences; 27% were detected once. Less than 20% of the sample goes to the ten largest clones.

This clonotype originated in a woman aged 70-85 years in good health. The source material was blood. The rearranged segments are TRBV9 and TRBJ2-5, with 14 junctional bases fitting TRBD2. In nucleotide form, the sequence is TGTGCCAGCAGCGCCAGGACTAGCGGGGGGCCGGAGACCCAGTACTTC. This is translated as CASSARTSGGPETQYF.